This T cell receptor (beta chain) was documented in a study of CD8 T cells in ankylosing spondylitis. Overall study findings and caveats: Some motif variants had been reported before (in reactive arthritis synovial fluid and blood).

About this clonotype: The antigen remains undetermined.

TCRdb used MiXCR to reprocess the 5' RACE reads, holding one entry per CDR3 protein. The sample records 200,000 to 300,000 distinct CDR3 sequences, around 11% being singletons. Germline trimming cut 4 bases from V and 8 bases from J; bases unmatched to any gene: 10. CDR1 SGHNT and CDR2 YYREEE come from the germline V gene (reference sequence). The CDR3 runs to 15 residues. This TCR came from a male donor with ankylosing spondylitis or in good health (not recorded which). The material sequenced was blood, either unsorted or a sorted T cell fraction (not recorded which). This sequence joins TRBV5-4 and TRBJ2-1; 9 bases agree with TRBD2. This CDR3 is CASSQAGTSRHEQFF. DNA of the CDR3: TGTGCCAGCAGCCAGGCCGGGACTAGCAGGCATGAGCAGTTCTTC.